This is a list of T cell receptor beta chains from one sample in a study of blood T cell repertoires in COVID-19. TCRdb's table, derived via immunoSEQ multiplex PCR, lists solely in-frame clones and lacks some. The sample comprises 59,000 or so clones, 80% of which are singletons, and 7.2% rests with the top ten. What was sequenced was peripheral blood. The receptors stem from a man between 60 and 75 years old with acute or convalescent COVID-19. The CDR3 runs from the conserved cysteine through the conserved F or W. Fields, in order: clone size, D gene, J gene, V gene, CDR3 length, CDR3 protein, CDR3 DNA. The D gene is left open where the match is weak. Size is omitted from some rows. Given values are once, few, many or a class for expanded clones.

>.|.|TRBJ1-2|TRBV19|14
CASSPQGPWDGYTF
TGTGCCAGTAGTCCCCAGGGCCCCTGGGATGGCTACACCTTC
>.|.|TRBJ1-2|TRBV9|14
CASSPRTENYGYTF
TGTGCCAGCAGCCCCCGGACAGAGAACTATGGCTACACCTTC
>.|.|TRBJ1-3|TRBV7-9|15
CASSYGHVSGNTIYF
TGTGCCAGCAGCTATGGACATGTCTCTGGAAACACCATATATTTT
>.|.|TRBJ1-2|TRBV14|14
CASSQVGGRSGYTF
TGTGCCAGCAGCCAAGTGGGGGGAAGGAGTGGCTACACCTTC
>once|TRBD2|TRBJ2-7|TRBV6-1|12
CASSEVRGGAYF
TGTGCCAGCAGTGAAGTCCGGGGAGGGGCGTACTTC
>.|TRBD1|TRBJ1-1|TRBV25-1|13
CASITRQGHEAFF
TGTGCCAGCATTACACGACAGGGCCATGAAGCTTTCTTT
>.|TRBD1|TRBJ1-6|TRBV5-4|17
CASSFIRQGGLNSPLHF
TGTGCCAGCAGCTTTATCCGTCAGGGGGGCTTGAATTCACCCCTCCACTTT
>.|TRBD1|TRBJ2-7|TRBV6-1|14
CASSDVHPDRPQYF
TGTGCCAGCAGTGACGTGCATCCGGACAGGCCGCAGTACTTC
>.|.|TRBJ2-3|TRBV5-1|17
CASSSKKKRGIEHTQYF
TGCGCCAGCAGCTCCAAAAAGAAGAGGGGGATCGAACATACGCAGTATTTT
>.|.|TRBJ2-5|TRBV2|15
CASSEEEGAQETQYF
TGTGCCAGCAGTGAAGAGGAGGGGGCTCAAGAGACCCAGTACTTC
>.|.|TRBJ2-7|TRBV27|11
CASSLSYEQYF
TGTGCCAGCAGTCTCTCCTACGAGCAGTACTTC
>once|TRBD1|TRBJ1-4|TRBV5-1|15
CASRATGALNEKLFF
TGCGCCAGTCGCGCTACAGGGGCCCTTAATGAAAAACTGTTTTTT
>.|.|TRBJ2-7|TRBV3-1/TRBV3-2|13
CASSRTRDYEQYF
TGTGCCAGCAGCCGGACAAGGGACTACGAGCAGTACTTC
>.|TRBD1|TRBJ2-3|TRBV3-1/TRBV3-2|14
CASSQTRQGDTQYF
TGTGCCAGCAGCCAAACCCGACAGGGAGATACGCAGTATTTT
>.|.|TRBJ1-2|TRBV7-8|12
CASMAGNYGYTF
TGTGCCAGCATGGCGGGGAACTATGGCTACACCTTC
>.|.|TRBJ2-7|TRBV29-1|14
CSVAWRAGPHEQYF
TGCAGCGTGGCATGGAGGGCAGGTCCCCACGAGCAGTACTTC
>few|.|TRBJ1-4|TRBV19|15
CASTRGVDSNEKLFF
TGTGCCAGTACCCGGGGGGTGGACAGTAATGAAAAACTGTTTTTT
>.|TRBD2|TRBJ2-1|TRBV19|14
CASSIDLTTSGQFF
TGTGCCAGTAGTATAGATCTAACGACTAGCGGGCAGTTCTTC
>.|.|TRBJ2-2|TRBV3-1/TRBV3-2|13
CASSQRETGELFF
TGTGCCAGCAGCCAGCGGGAAACCGGGGAGCTGTTTTTT
>.|TRBD1|TRBJ1-1|TRBV18|14
CASSPNRGTTEAFF
TGTGCCAGCTCGCCAAACAGGGGAACCACTGAAGCTTTCTTT
>.|TRBD1|TRBJ2-5|TRBV28|13
CASSRQGKETQYF
TGTGCCAGCAGTAGACAGGGAAAAGAGACCCAGTACTTC
>.|TRBD2|TRBJ2-1|TRBV7-3|15
CASSQSGGAIDEQFF
TGTGCCAGCAGCCAAAGCGGGGGGGCTATCGATGAGCAGTTCTTC
>.|.|TRBJ2-3|TRBV7-9|14
CASSLLETTDTQYF
TGTGCCAGCAGCTTACTAGAGACCACAGATACGCAGTATTTT
>few|.|TRBJ2-7|TRBV4-1|11
CATGFQGEQYF
TGCGCCACCGGGTTTCAGGGGGAGCAGTACTTC
>.|TRBD1|TRBJ1-2|TRBV19|17
CASSTPTGTGGFYGYTF
TGTGCCAGTAGTACCCCCACCGGGACAGGGGGGTTTTATGGCTACACCTTC
>few|.|TRBJ2-1|TRBV28|16
CASSLVQASMNNEQFF
TGTGCCAGCAGTTTGGTTCAAGCTAGCATGAACAATGAGCAGTTCTTC
>.|TRBD2|TRBJ2-1|TRBV12-3/TRBV12-4|13
CASSWGLASEQFF
TGTGCCAGCAGTTGGGGACTAGCAAGCGAGCAGTTCTTC
>few|TRBD1|TRBJ1-6|TRBV11-2|14
CASSSDRFTSPLHF
TGTGCCAGCAGCTCGGACAGGTTTACCTCACCCCTCCACTTT
>.|.|TRBJ1-1|TRBV6-5|13
CASSSGGNTEAFF
TGTGCCAGCTCCTCGGGTGGTAACACTGAAGCTTTCTTT
>once|.|TRBJ2-2|TRBV1|20
CTSSQDRPSGEKRNTGELFF
TGCACCAGCAGCCAAGACAGGCCTAGCGGGGAAAAAAGGAACACCGGGGAGCTGTTTTTT
>.|TRBD2|TRBJ2-3|TRBV11-2|16
CASSSGLAGGVDTQYF
TGTGCCAGCAGCTCGGGACTAGCGGGGGGAGTAGATACGCAGTATTTT
>.|.|TRBJ1-1|TRBV7-9|14
CASSLAGIPTEAFF
TGTGCCAGCAGCCTAGCCGGGATCCCAACTGAAGCTTTCTTT
>.|.|TRBJ2-3|TRBV5-1|12
CASSWSGDTQYF
TGCGCCAGCAGCTGGTCGGGGGATACGCAGTATTTT
>.|.|TRBJ1-5|TRBV5-6|14
CASSLYRVNQPQHF
TGTGCCAGCAGCTTGTACAGGGTTAATCAGCCCCAGCATTTT
>.|.|TRBJ2-1|TRBV7-8|17
CASSLNLGVVSYNEQFF
TGTGCCAGCAGCTTAAATCTCGGGGTTGTCTCCTACAATGAGCAGTTCTTC
>.|.|TRBJ2-7|TRBV7-2|13
CTSSLIRGDEQYF
TGTACCAGCAGCTTAATCCGCGGGGACGAGCAGTACTTC
>.|TRBD1|TRBJ2-7|TRBV28|16
CASSFNLYRGTYEQYF
TGTGCCAGCAGTTTTAACCTTTACAGGGGCACCTACGAGCAGTACTTC
>.|TRBD1|TRBJ2-3|TRBV5-1|15
CASSSGQGFTDTQYF
TGCGCCAGCAGCTCCGGACAGGGATTCACAGATACGCAGTATTTT